Each of the 14 T cell receptor beta chains below was sequenced from the same sample in a study of T-cell reconstitution after alpha-beta-depleted transplantation in children. Unique molecular identifiers were used in preparing the TCRbeta library. One entry per CDR3 protein results from TCRdb running MiXCR on the PCR reads. The data show 450,000 to 700,000 distinct CDR3 sequences, with 27% seen just once and 36% held by the top ten. This specimen was PBMCs, taken before TCRalphabeta/CD19-depleted stem cell transplant. Receptor source: a boy under two years old with Wiskott-Aldrich syndrome, due to receive a stem cell transplant.

This clonotype was found a few times. V usage is TRBV30 and J usage is TRBJ2-1, with TRBD2 matching 9 bases. Trimming removed 2 bases from V and 2 bases from J; junction bases left unmatched: 10. Per germline, CDR1 GTSNPN and CDR2 SVGIG (reference sequence). The CDR3 runs 17 residues. The CDR3 DNA is TGTGCCTGGAGTCCCTTCGCCGGACTAGCGCCCTACAATGAGCAGTTCTTC. This codes for CAWSPFAGLAPYNEQFF.

This chain uses TRBV5-1 with TRBJ2-1; 7 bases align to TRBD1. CDR1 and CDR2 (germline): SGHRS, YFSETQ. The CDR3 consists of 13 residues. J was trimmed by 12 bases and V by 4 bases; bases with no gene match: 10. The CDR3 spells CASSAKTGWLQFF. CDR3 sequence (DNA): TGCGCCAGCAGCGCTAAGACAGGGTGGTTGCAGTTCTTC.

The V call is TRBV24-1, the J call TRBJ2-1, with D perhaps matching TRBD1 or TRBD2 (6 bases each). The CDR3 runs 15 residues. Germline V CDR1 and CDR2: KGHDR, SFDVKD. Trimming took off 4 bases at V and 7 bases at J, with 16 bases between the two ends. The CDR3 DNA sequence: TGTGCCACCAGTGACCCTTTTGGGGGGCGGAATGAGCAGTTCTTC. Residues: CATSDPFGGRNEQFF.

This clonotype was observed a handful of times. V is TRBV20-1 and J is TRBJ2-7; 10 bases line up with TRBD2. The germline V gene has CDR1 DFQATT and CDR2 SNEGSKA (reference sequence). V trimming: 3 bases; J trimming: 5 bases; junction bases outside the gene matches: 10. CDR3 length: 15 amino acids. This CDR3 reads CSASLHLAGDNEQYF. CDR3 bases: TGCAGTGCTAGCCTCCATCTAGCGGGAGATAACGAGCAGTACTTC.

The V call is TRBV4-1, the J call TRBJ1-5; the D gene is possibly TRBD1 (5 bases). The CDR3 totals 17 residues. V was clipped by 0 bases and J by 1 base, with 13 bases between them. Per the germline V gene, CDR1 is MGHRA and CDR2 is YSYEKL. This chain's CDR3 is CASSQEEQAASNQPQHF. In DNA form, the CDR3 reads TGCGCCAGCAGCCAAGAAGAACAGGCCGCGAGCAATCAGCCCCAGCATTTT.

This clonotype was counted only a few times. This chain uses TRBV7-9 with TRBJ2-3, with TRBD1 identical over 8 bases. The CDR3 sequence is 14 residues long. V was clipped by 5 bases and J by 7 bases; unmatched bases: 8. Germline-derived CDR1 and CDR2 are SEHNR and FQNEAQ (reference sequence). CDR3 sequence: CASSTGQVQNTQYF. In DNA, the CDR3 is TGTGCCAGCAGCACGGGACAGGTTCAAAATACGCAGTATTTT.

This chain joins TRBV5-6 and TRBJ1-2; D not resolved. V was clipped by 0 bases and J by 1 base, with 7 bases between them. Germline V gives CDR1 SGHDT, CDR2 YYEEEE. This CDR3 is built from 14 residues. The CDR3 DNA reads TGTGCCAGCAGCTTGGTCCCCCTTAACTATGGCTACACCTTC. This codes for CASSLVPLNYGYTF.

The V and J genes are TRBV29-1 and TRBJ2-1; D remains unclear. The CDR3 length is 13 residues. The V end was cut by 4 bases, the J end by 3 bases, with 10 bases between. Germline CDR1 reads SQVTM; CDR2 reads ANQGSEA. CDR3 loop: CSVGLGLYNEQFF. In DNA form, the CDR3 reads TGCAGCGTTGGGTTGGGTCTCTACAATGAGCAGTTCTTC.

This clonotype was detected only a few times. V is TRBV6-5 and J is TRBJ2-1, with TRBD1 as a possible D gene (5 bases). Trimming removed 2 bases from V and 2 bases from J, with 10 bases in between. This CDR3 is built from 15 residues. Germline V CDR1 and CDR2: MNHEY, SVGAGI. CDR3 bases: TGTGCCAGCAGTTACCAGGGTAGCACCTACAATGAGCAGTTCTTC. Its protein is CASSYQGSTYNEQFF.

CDR3 bases: TGTGCAATATCTAGCGGGCAAGAGACCCAGTACTTC. Translation gives CAISSGQETQYF. The chain uses TRBV10-3 and TRBJ2-5; TRBD2 aligns across 8 bases. Germline V gene lookup returns CDR1 ENHRY and CDR2 SYGVKD. CDR3 length equals 12 residues.

This chain joins TRBV27 and TRBJ2-7; 9 positions match TRBD2. Trimming at V came to 3 bases and at J to 0 bases, leaving 18 bases not matched to a gene. The CDR3 spans 20 residues. Germline V gene sequence: CDR1 MNHEY, CDR2 SMNVEV (reference sequence). The chain's CDR3 is CASSLRGELAGTFFSYEQYF. CDR3 in DNA: TGTGCCAGCAGTTTGAGGGGGGAACTAGCGGGTACCTTTTTCTCCTACGAGCAGTACTTC.

The chain is built from TRBV12-3 or TRBV12-4 and TRBJ2-7, with TRBD1 matching 10 bases. The length of the CDR3 is 14 residues. The junction had 7 bases not matched to a gene; V was cut back by 6 bases and J by 5 bases. The CDR3: CASSPGTGVNEQYF. The CDR3 bases are TGTGCCAGCAGCCCCGGGACAGGGGTTAACGAGCAGTACTTC.

This clonotype has just a few counts. The chain carries TRBV5-1 and TRBJ2-3, with D unclear. Germline assignment: CDR1 SGHRS and CDR2 YFSETQ. This CDR3 is 11 amino acids long. V lost 5 bases and J 5 bases, leaving 6 bases between the germline ends. The CDR3 DNA sequence: TGCGCCAGCAGGCAGGAAGATACGCAGTATTTT. Its protein is CASRQEDTQYF.

This clonotype came up a few times. The genes are TRBV20-1 and TRBJ2-5; D gene unclear. The V and J ends lost 1 base and 0 bases respectively, with 6 bases between them. The CDR3 sequence is 13 residues long. CDR1 and CDR2 from the germline V gene are DFQATT and SNEGSKA (reference sequence). The CDR3 DNA reads as TGCAGTGCTAGAGGACTCAACCAAGAGACCCAGTACTTC. Amino acids: CSARGLNQETQYF.